These 25 T cell receptor beta chains came from one sample sequenced in a study of blood T cell repertoires in COVID-19. Some clones are missing from TCRdb's copy, which holds only in-frame ones; the method was immunoSEQ multiplex PCR. This table has about 48,000 clones, approximately 80% appearing once. The source material was peripheral blood. These TCRs come from a man between 70 and 80 years old with acute or convalescent COVID-19.

Worth noting for this clone: At one boundary the junction diverges from the germline segment, which might be a read error. The genes are TRBV29-1 and TRBJ1-4; D call uncertain. The germline V gene has CDR1 SQVTM and CDR2 ANQGSEA. This CDR3 has 12 residues. CDR3 protein: CSVGRTNEKLFF. The CDR3 DNA reads as TGCAGTGTTGGCAGAACTAATGAAAAACTGTTTTTT.

This clone was recorded once. The chain combines TRBV3-1 (or the pseudogene TRBV3-2) with TRBJ2-7; 8 nucleotides align to TRBD1. V lost 4 bases and J lost 0; bases outside the gene matches: 2. The CDR3 is 14 amino acids. The germline CDR1 and CDR2 sequences are LGHDT and YNNKEL (reference sequence). The CDR3: CASSRQGTSYEQYF. CDR3 coding DNA: TGTGCCAGCAGCCGACAGGGGACCTCCTACGAGCAGTACTTC.

The chain carries TRBV5-1 and TRBJ1-5; tentative D call: TRBD1 (6 bases). The V end lost 0 bases, the J end lost 2 bases, and 9 bases lay between the germline ends. The CDR3 is 15 residues long. Looked up from germline, CDR1 is SGHRS and CDR2 is YFSETQ. DNA of the CDR3: TGCGCCAGCAGCTTGGCAGGACAGCGCAATCAGCCCCAGCATTTT. This gives the protein CASSLAGQRNQPQHF.

This chain connects TRBV25-1 to TRBJ1-2; D is unclear. Germline CDR1 reads MGHDK; CDR2 reads SYGVNS. This CDR3 is 14 amino acids long. Deletions cut 1 base from V and 8 bases from J, with 14 bases between. This chain's CDR3 is CASSEFGKGSGYTF. The CDR3 nucleotides read TGTGCCAGCAGTGAATTCGGGAAGGGTAGCGGCTACACCTTC.

The chain couples TRBV28 to TRBJ2-1, with TRBD2 identical over 14 bases. The V and J ends lost 7 bases and 4 bases, in that order; junction bases with no gene match: 12. The germline CDR1 and CDR2 sequences are MDHEN and SYDVKM. The CDR3 covers 18 residues. CDR3 sequence: CASITTSGRAGGYNEQFF. The DNA of the CDR3 is TGTGCCAGCATTACGACTAGCGGGAGGGCCGGGGGGTACAATGAGCAGTTCTTC.

In its sample, this clone was seen a few times. This chain uses TRBV4-1 with TRBJ2-7, with 7 bases that match TRBD2. Germline loops: CDR1 MGHRA, CDR2 YSYEKL. The V and J ends lost 4 bases and 0 bases, in that order; junction bases with no gene match: 6. CDR3 length: 15 residues. CDR3 sequence (DNA): TGCGCCAGCAGCCCAGGGCGGGGGAGCTCCTACGAGCAGTACTTC. Translating it yields CASSPGRGSSYEQYF.

J is TRBJ1-1 and V is TRBV29-1, with D unresolved. The CDR3 runs 12 residues. Germline CDR1 and CDR2: SQVTM and ANQGSEA. Deletions cut 5 bases from V and 4 bases from J, with 11 bases between. In nucleotides, the CDR3 is TGCAGCGTTAGCGACCAGCGCACTGAAGCTTTCTTT. Encoded protein: CSVSDQRTEAFF.

This chain uses TRBV20-1 with TRBJ1-2, with D unclear. The CDR3 is 12 residues long. With 3 bases removed from V and 2 bases from J, the gap between germline ends came to 7 bases. Germline lookup yields CDR1 DFQATT and CDR2 SNEGSKA (reference sequence). This CDR3 reads CSASEQNYGYTF. The CDR3 region has the DNA TGCAGTGCTAGTGAACAGAACTATGGCTACACCTTC.

This chain uses TRBV5-6 with TRBJ2-7, with 9 bases fitting TRBD1. Germline-derived CDR1 and CDR2 are SGHDT and YYEEEE. This CDR3 comprises 15 residues. Trimming took 4 bases from V and 2 from J; bases not matched to a gene: 7. The CDR3 DNA sequence: TGTGCCAGCAGCCGCGGGACAGGGTCTACCTACGAGCAGTACTTC. Residues: CASSRGTGSTYEQYF.

This rearrangement joins TRBV6-2 or TRBV6-3 to TRBJ2-1; 13 bases align to TRBD2. This CDR3 has 15 amino acids. From germline, CDR1 is MNHEY and CDR2 SVGEGT. V lost 6 bases, J lost 6 bases, and 5 bases stayed unmatched. The CDR3 sequence: CASSRLAGGRNEQFF. As DNA, the CDR3 is TGTGCCAGCAGCAGACTAGCGGGAGGACGCAATGAGCAGTTCTTC.

This clone has a single count. The genes are TRBV7-9 and TRBJ2-2; 8 nucleotides agree with TRBD2. The germline V gene encodes CDR1 SEHNR and CDR2 FQNEAQ (reference sequence). J lost 1 base, V lost 1 base, and 5 bases had no gene match. This CDR3 contains 17 residues. The CDR3 DNA is TGTGCCAGCAGCTTAGACATCAGCGGGGGGAACACCGGGGAGCTGTTTTTT. Its translation: CASSLDISGGNTGELFF.

In nucleotides, the CDR3 is TGCGCCAGCAGCAGAGACGGGACAGGGAATGGGGAGACCCAGTACTTC. Protein: CASSRDGTGNGETQYF. This chain uses TRBV5-1 with TRBJ2-5; TRBD1 agrees at 9 bases. This CDR3 has 16 amino acids. V lost 4 bases to trimming and J lost 5 bases; unmatched junction nucleotides: 12. Germline CDR1 reads SGHRS; CDR2 reads YFSETQ.

The gene calls are TRBV5-1 and TRBJ1-5, with TRBD1 matching 9 bases. Per the germline V gene, CDR1 is SGHRS and CDR2 is YFSETQ. The CDR3 contains 14 residues. V was pared by 3 bases and J by 10 bases, with 8 bases of the junction left unmatched. The CDR3 nucleotides are TGCGCCAGCAGCTCGGGGGACAGGGATGATCCCCAGCATTTT. This sequence encodes CASSSGDRDDPQHF.

CDR3: CASRRGQGGGYGYTF. The CDR3 coding sequence is TGTGCCAGCAGACGCGGACAGGGCGGAGGATATGGCTACACCTTC. The gene calls are TRBV6-5 and TRBJ1-2; 8 positions match TRBD1. V lost 6 bases to trimming and J lost 5 bases; unmatched junction nucleotides: 11. The CDR3 sequence is 15 residues long. Germline CDR1 reads MNHEY; CDR2 reads SVGAGI.

This chain joins TRBV28 and TRBJ1-4; no reliable D call. The germline V gene encodes CDR1 MDHEN and CDR2 SYDVKM. Trimming left V 6 bases short and J 6 bases short, with 14 bases between. The CDR3 covers 14 residues. The CDR3 loop is CASRLTEGYEKLFF. CDR3 nucleotide sequence: TGTGCCAGCAGACTGACCGAGGGTTATGAAAAACTGTTTTTT.

The gene calls are TRBV12-3 or TRBV12-4 and TRBJ1-4, with unresolved D. Trimming shortened V by 2 bases and J by 8 bases, and 9 bases separated the two germline ends. The CDR3 runs to 13 residues. The CDR3, as DNA: TGTGCCAGCAGTTTACGGTTGAGCGAAAAACTGTTTTTT. It translates to CASSLRLSEKLFF.

Many counts were recorded for this clone. J is TRBJ2-5 and V is TRBV5-6; 10 bases agree with TRBD1. After removal of 4 bases from V and 1 base from J, the junction contained 4 bases not matched to a gene. Germline assignment: CDR1 SGHDT and CDR2 YYEEEE. The CDR3 covers 15 residues. This CDR3 is CASSIGTGAQETQYF. CDR3 DNA sequence: TGTGCCAGCAGCATCGGGACAGGGGCCCAAGAGACCCAGTACTTC.

This rearrangement joins TRBV18 to TRBJ2-1; a weak D match, TRBD2 (6 bases). V was pared by 2 bases and J by 4 bases, with 12 bases between. CDR1 KGHSH and CDR2 LQKENI come from the germline V gene. The CDR3 has 15 amino acids. The CDR3 DNA reads TGTGCCAGCTCACCAGTAGCGGACATTTACAATGAGCAGTTCTTC. Its translation is CASSPVADIYNEQFF.

This clone was observed once. The rearrangement links TRBV3-1 (or the pseudogene TRBV3-2) to TRBJ1-1, with TRBD1 identical over 7 bases. The CDR3 length is 13 residues. CDR1 is LGHDT, CDR2 YNNKEL, per germline (reference sequence). The V gene end was trimmed by 4 bases and the J gene end by 5 bases; junction bases not matched to a gene: 4. CDR3 sequence: CASSPTGRTEAFF. The CDR3, as DNA: TGTGCCAGCAGCCCGACAGGGCGGACTGAAGCTTTCTTT.

The rearrangement links TRBV2 to TRBJ1-2, with 7 bases aligning to TRBD1. There are 14 residues in the CDR3. The germline V gene has CDR1 SNHLY and CDR2 FYNNEI. After removal of 4 bases from V and 5 bases from J, the junction contained 7 bases not matched to a gene. CDR3 sequence (DNA): TGTGCCAGCAGTGGGAAGGGGGCGATTTATGGCTACACCTTC. This sequence encodes CASSGKGAIYGYTF.

This chain joins TRBV7-2 and TRBJ1-3; 8 nucleotides match TRBD1. The CDR3 has 15 amino acids. The germline V gene has CDR1 SGHTA and CDR2 FQGNSA. The V gene end was trimmed by 4 bases and the J gene end by 4 bases; junction bases not matched to a gene: 6. The CDR3 bases are TGTGCCAGCAGCTCCGGGACAGGAGACGGAAACACCATATATTTT. It translates to CASSSGTGDGNTIYF.

The chain employs TRBV24-1 and TRBJ2-5; TRBD2 is a possible D gene (6 bases). Germline V CDR1 and CDR2: KGHDR, SFDVKD. The CDR3 totals 15 residues. Trimming left V 4 bases short and J 3 bases short, with 14 bases between. CDR3 DNA: TGTGCCACCAGTGAAATGGACTACGGGAAAGAGACCCAGTACTTC. Its translation is CATSEMDYGKETQYF.

The chain joins TRBV4-1 to TRBJ2-3, with TRBD2 matching over 7 bases. Germline CDR1 is MGHRA and CDR2 is YSYEKL. J lost 0 bases, V lost 4 bases, and 16 bases had no gene match. This CDR3 contains 19 residues. The CDR3 bases are TGCGCCAGCAGCCCGTCGGGGGGAATGGCGGTCCCTAGCACAGATACGCAGTATTTT. Translated, it gives CASSPSGGMAVPSTDTQYF.

This clone was observed once. This chain links TRBV27 with TRBJ2-1, with no clear D. Trimming pared 6 bases from V and 3 bases from J, leaving 9 bases between. The V gene's germline CDR1 is MNHEY and CDR2 SMNVEV (reference sequence). This CDR3 has 13 residues. The CDR3 is CASSPTLYNEQFF. Here the CDR3 DNA reads TGTGCCAGCAGCCCTACTCTCTACAATGAGCAGTTCTTC.

The chain joins TRBV7-2 to TRBJ1-2, with 8 bases lining up with TRBD1. Germline assignment: CDR1 SGHTA and CDR2 FQGNSA. The trim removed 5 bases at V and 1 base at J, leaving 3 bases unmatched. CDR3 size: 14 residues. CDR3 coding DNA: TGTGCCAGCAGCCCGGGACAGGATAACTATGGCTACACCTTC. Amino acids: CASSPGQDNYGYTF.